This TCR beta chain was recorded in a study of T cell responses to AZD1222 COVID-19 vaccine. Germline loops: CDR1 LNHDA, CDR2 SQIVND (reference sequence). This CDR3 comprises 13 residues. Trimming cost V 8 bases and J 2 bases; bases outside gene matches: 5. Method: immunoSEQ multiplex PCR; TCRdb's copy keeps in-frame clones and lacks some. The sample shows about 130,000 clones, around 86% of them seen only once. Sequencing used peripheral blood, obtained on day 0 of AZD1222 vaccination. The TCR comes from an adult in good health. This sequence joins TRBV19 and TRBJ2-7; 8 bases agree with TRBD1. The CDR3 sequence: CASSPGQAYEQYF. The CDR3 DNA reads as TGTGCCAGTTCTCCGGGACAGGCCTACGAGCAGTACTTC.